Reported below is one TCR beta chain. The data were produced by immunoSEQ multiplex PCR, yet TCRdb's version contains in-frame clones alone and is incomplete. Of some 150,000 clones detected, 83% appear once; the ten largest clones hold roughly 4%. Recruitment covered fewer than 25 US areas and drew participants whose ages spanned 18 to 89 years. In assigning cohorts, the study relied on participant-reported clinical history. The data originate from a study of blood T cell repertoires in COVID-19. Study context: PBMCs, B-cell-depleted T cells, or T cells provided the cDNA or gDNA that made up the material.

Trimming removed 0 bases from V and 0 bases from J, with 8 bases in between. This CDR3 region has 14 residues. Germline values: CDR1 GTSNPN, CDR2 SVGIG (reference sequence). The clonotype comes from a woman aged 45-65 years in a cohort exposed to, infected with or recovered from COVID-19 (not recorded which). This chain joins TRBV30 and TRBJ1-1; a possible D gene is TRBD1 (6 bases). Sequences were obtained from PBMCs or T cells enriched from blood (not recorded which). The CDR3 DNA follows: TGTGCCTGGAGTGTACGGACAGTGAACACTGAAGCTTTCTTT. Translating gives CAWSVRTVNTEAFF.